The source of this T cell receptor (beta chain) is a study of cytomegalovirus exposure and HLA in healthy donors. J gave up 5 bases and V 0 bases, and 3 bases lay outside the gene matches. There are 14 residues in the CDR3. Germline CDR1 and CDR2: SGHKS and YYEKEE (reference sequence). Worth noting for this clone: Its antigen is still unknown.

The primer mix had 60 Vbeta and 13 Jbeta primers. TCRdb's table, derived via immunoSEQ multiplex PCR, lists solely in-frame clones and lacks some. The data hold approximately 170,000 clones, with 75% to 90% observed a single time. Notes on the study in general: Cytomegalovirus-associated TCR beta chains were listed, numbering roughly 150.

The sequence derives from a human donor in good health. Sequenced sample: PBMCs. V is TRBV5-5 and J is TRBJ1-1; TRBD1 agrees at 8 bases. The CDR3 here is CASSLETGETEAFF. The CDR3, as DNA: TGTGCCAGCAGCTTGGAGACAGGGGAAACTGAAGCTTTCTTT.